The clone carrying this T cell receptor beta chain has just a few counts. Antigen specificity is unknown. This specimen belongs to a study of neurological immune-mediated disorders. Study-level results: When the repertoires were sorted by phylogenetic grouping, those of 18 of 34 multiple sclerosis patients ended up in one related-CDR3 cluster, a possible signature.

TCRdb passed the 5' RACE reads through MiXCR, listing each CDR3 protein once. Here the sample spans approximately 66,000 distinct CDR3 sequences, 4.5% being singletons. Germline V gene sequence: CDR1 SGHRS, CDR2 YFSETQ. Trimming stripped 0 bases from V and 0 bases from J, with 3 bases between. This CDR3 has 13 amino acids. The receptor comes from a young man with multiple sclerosis. The sequencing input was PBMCs. The V gene is TRBV5-1, the J gene TRBJ2-5; D gene unclear. This CDR3 reads CASSLANQETQYF. The CDR3 nucleotides are TGCGCCAGCAGCTTGGCCAACCAAGAGACCCAGTACTTC. Looking up the rest from reference TRBV5-1 and TRBJ2-5 gives the full variable domain: KAGVTQTPRYLIKTRGQQVTLSCSPISGHRSVSWYQQTPGQGLQFLFEYFSETQRNKGNFPGRFSGRQFSNSRSEMNVSTLELGDSALYLCASSLANQETQYFGPGTRLLVL.